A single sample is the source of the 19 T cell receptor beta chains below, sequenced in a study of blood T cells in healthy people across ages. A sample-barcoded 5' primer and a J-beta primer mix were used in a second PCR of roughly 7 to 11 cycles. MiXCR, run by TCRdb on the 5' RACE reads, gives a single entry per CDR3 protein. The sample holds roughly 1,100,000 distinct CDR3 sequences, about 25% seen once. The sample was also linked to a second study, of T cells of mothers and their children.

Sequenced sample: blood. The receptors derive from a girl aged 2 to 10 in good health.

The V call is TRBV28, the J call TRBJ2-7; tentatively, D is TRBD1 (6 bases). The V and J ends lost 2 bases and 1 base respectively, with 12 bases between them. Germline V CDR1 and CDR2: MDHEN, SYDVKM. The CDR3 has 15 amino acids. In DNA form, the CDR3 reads TGTGCCAGCAGTTTAGGGACACCGGTTTCCTACGAGCAGTACTTC. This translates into CASSLGTPVSYEQYF.

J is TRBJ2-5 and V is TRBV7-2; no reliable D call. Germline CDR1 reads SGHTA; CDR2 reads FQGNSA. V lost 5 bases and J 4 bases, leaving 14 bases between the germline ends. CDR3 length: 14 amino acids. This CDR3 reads CASSISRAAETQYF. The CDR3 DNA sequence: TGTGCCAGCAGCATTTCTAGGGCTGCAGAGACCCAGTACTTC.

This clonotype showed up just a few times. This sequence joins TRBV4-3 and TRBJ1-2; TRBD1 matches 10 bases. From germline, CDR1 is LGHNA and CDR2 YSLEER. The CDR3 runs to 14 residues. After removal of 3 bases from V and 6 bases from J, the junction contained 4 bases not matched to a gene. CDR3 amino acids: CASSQTGGRNGYTF. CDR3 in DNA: TGCGCCAGCAGCCAGACAGGGGGCAGAAATGGCTACACCTTC.

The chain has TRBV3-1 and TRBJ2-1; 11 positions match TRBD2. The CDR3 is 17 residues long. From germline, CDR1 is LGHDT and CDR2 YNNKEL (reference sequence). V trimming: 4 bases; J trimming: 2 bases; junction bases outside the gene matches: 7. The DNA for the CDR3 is TGTGCCAGCAGCCCAGGACGACTAGCGGGAACCTACAATGAGCAGTTCTTC. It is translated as CASSPGRLAGTYNEQFF.

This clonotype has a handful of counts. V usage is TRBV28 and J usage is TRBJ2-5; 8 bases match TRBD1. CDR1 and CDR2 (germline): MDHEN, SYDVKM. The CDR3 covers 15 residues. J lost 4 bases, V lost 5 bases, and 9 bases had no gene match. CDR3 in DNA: TGTGCCAGCAGTCGCATGACAGGGGCAGGAGAGACCCAGTACTTC. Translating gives CASSRMTGAGETQYF.

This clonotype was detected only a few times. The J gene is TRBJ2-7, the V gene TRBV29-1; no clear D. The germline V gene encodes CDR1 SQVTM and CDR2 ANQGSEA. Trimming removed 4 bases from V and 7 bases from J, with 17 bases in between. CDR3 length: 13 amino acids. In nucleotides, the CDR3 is TGCAGCGTTGGGTTGGTTAACCCTAAGGAGCAGTACTTC. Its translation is CSVGLVNPKEQYF.

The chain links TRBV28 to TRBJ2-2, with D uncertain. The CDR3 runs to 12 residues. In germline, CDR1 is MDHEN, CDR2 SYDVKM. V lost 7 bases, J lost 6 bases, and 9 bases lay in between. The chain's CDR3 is CASIRQAGELFF. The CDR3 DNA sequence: TGTGCCAGCATCAGGCAAGCCGGGGAGCTGTTTTTT.

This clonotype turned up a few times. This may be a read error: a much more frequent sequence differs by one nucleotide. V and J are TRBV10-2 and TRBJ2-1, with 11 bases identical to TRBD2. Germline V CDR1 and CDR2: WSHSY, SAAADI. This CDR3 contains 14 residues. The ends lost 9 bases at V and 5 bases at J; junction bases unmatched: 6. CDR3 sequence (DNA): TGCGCCAGTGGGACTAGCGGTATCGACAATGAGCAGTTCTTC. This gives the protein CASGTSGIDNEQFF.

In nucleotides, the CDR3 is TGTGCCAGCAGTTTGGGTCCGTACTACGAGCAGTACTTC. Amino acids: CASSLGPYYEQYF. The rearrangement uses TRBV27 and TRBJ2-7; no clear D. Germline assignment: CDR1 MNHEY and CDR2 SMNVEV (reference sequence). The length of the CDR3 is 13 residues. V shed 3 bases and J shed 3 bases, with 9 bases lying between them.

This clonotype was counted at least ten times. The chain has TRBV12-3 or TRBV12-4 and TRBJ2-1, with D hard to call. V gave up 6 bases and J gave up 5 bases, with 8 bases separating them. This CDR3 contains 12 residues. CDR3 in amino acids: CASSLTHNEQFF. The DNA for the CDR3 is TGTGCCAGCAGCTTGACCCACAATGAGCAGTTCTTC.

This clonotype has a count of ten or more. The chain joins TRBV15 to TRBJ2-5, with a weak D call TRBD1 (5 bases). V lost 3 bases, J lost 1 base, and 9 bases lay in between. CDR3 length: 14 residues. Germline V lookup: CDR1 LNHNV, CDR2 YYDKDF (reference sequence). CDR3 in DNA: TGTGCCACCAGCAGCTTTGACAGCCAAGAGACCCAGTACTTC. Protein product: CATSSFDSQETQYF.

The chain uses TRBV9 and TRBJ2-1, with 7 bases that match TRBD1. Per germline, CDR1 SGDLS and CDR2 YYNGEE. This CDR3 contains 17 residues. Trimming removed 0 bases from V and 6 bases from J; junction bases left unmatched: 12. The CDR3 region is CASSVARGGAKSNEQFF. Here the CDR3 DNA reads TGTGCCAGCAGCGTAGCTCGAGGGGGCGCGAAATCCAATGAGCAGTTCTTC.

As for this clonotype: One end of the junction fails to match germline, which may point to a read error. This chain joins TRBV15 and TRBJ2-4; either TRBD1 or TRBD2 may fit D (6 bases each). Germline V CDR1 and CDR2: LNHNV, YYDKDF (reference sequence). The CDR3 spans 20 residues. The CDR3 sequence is CVTSRVAGDSGAWLGRIQYF. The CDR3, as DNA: TGTGTCACCAGCAGAGTCGCAGGCGATTCGGGGGCCTGGCTCGGTCGTATTCAGTACTTC.

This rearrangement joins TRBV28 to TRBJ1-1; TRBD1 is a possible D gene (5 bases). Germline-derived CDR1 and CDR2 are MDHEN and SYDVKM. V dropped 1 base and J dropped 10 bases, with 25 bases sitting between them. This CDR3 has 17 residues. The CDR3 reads CASSLSGTQGPLIGAFF. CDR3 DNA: TGTGCCAGCAGTTTATCTGGTACCCAGGGTCCTTTGATCGGAGCTTTCTTT.

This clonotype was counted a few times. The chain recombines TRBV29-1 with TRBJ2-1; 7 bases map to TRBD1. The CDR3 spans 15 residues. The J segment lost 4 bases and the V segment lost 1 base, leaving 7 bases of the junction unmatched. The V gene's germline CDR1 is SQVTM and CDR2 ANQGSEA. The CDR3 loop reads CSVEGWDSNYNEQFF. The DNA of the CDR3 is TGCAGCGTTGAAGGCTGGGACAGTAATTACAATGAGCAGTTCTTC.

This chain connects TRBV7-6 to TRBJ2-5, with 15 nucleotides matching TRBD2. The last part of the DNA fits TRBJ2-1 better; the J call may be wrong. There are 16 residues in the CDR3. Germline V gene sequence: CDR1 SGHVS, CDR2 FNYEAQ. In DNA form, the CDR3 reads TGTGCCAGCAGCCCTATAGGACTAGCGGGGGGGCATGAGCAGTTCTTC. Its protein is CASSPIGLAGGHEQFF.

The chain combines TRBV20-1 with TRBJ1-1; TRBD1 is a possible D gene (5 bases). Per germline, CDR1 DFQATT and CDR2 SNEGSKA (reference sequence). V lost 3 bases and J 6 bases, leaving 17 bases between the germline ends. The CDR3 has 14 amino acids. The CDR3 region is CSARDRRGIPEAFF. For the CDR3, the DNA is TGCAGTGCTAGGGATAGAAGGGGCATCCCTGAAGCTTTCTTT.

In DNA form, the CDR3 reads TGCAGTGCTAGAGACCAACAGGGGACAGATACGCAGTATTTT. This translates into CSARDQQGTDTQYF. The chain employs TRBV20-1 and TRBJ2-3, with 7 bases aligning to TRBD1. Germline CDR1 DFQATT, CDR2 SNEGSKA (reference sequence). V gave up 0 bases and J gave up 3 bases; unmatched junction bases: 3. The CDR3 has 14 amino acids.

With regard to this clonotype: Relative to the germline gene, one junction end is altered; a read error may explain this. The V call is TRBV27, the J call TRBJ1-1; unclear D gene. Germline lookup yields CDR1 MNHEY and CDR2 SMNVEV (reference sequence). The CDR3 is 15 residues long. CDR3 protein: CASSLSWAGSTEAFF. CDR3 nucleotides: TGTGCCAGCAGTTTATCGTGGGCGGGGTCCACTGAGGCTTTCTTT.